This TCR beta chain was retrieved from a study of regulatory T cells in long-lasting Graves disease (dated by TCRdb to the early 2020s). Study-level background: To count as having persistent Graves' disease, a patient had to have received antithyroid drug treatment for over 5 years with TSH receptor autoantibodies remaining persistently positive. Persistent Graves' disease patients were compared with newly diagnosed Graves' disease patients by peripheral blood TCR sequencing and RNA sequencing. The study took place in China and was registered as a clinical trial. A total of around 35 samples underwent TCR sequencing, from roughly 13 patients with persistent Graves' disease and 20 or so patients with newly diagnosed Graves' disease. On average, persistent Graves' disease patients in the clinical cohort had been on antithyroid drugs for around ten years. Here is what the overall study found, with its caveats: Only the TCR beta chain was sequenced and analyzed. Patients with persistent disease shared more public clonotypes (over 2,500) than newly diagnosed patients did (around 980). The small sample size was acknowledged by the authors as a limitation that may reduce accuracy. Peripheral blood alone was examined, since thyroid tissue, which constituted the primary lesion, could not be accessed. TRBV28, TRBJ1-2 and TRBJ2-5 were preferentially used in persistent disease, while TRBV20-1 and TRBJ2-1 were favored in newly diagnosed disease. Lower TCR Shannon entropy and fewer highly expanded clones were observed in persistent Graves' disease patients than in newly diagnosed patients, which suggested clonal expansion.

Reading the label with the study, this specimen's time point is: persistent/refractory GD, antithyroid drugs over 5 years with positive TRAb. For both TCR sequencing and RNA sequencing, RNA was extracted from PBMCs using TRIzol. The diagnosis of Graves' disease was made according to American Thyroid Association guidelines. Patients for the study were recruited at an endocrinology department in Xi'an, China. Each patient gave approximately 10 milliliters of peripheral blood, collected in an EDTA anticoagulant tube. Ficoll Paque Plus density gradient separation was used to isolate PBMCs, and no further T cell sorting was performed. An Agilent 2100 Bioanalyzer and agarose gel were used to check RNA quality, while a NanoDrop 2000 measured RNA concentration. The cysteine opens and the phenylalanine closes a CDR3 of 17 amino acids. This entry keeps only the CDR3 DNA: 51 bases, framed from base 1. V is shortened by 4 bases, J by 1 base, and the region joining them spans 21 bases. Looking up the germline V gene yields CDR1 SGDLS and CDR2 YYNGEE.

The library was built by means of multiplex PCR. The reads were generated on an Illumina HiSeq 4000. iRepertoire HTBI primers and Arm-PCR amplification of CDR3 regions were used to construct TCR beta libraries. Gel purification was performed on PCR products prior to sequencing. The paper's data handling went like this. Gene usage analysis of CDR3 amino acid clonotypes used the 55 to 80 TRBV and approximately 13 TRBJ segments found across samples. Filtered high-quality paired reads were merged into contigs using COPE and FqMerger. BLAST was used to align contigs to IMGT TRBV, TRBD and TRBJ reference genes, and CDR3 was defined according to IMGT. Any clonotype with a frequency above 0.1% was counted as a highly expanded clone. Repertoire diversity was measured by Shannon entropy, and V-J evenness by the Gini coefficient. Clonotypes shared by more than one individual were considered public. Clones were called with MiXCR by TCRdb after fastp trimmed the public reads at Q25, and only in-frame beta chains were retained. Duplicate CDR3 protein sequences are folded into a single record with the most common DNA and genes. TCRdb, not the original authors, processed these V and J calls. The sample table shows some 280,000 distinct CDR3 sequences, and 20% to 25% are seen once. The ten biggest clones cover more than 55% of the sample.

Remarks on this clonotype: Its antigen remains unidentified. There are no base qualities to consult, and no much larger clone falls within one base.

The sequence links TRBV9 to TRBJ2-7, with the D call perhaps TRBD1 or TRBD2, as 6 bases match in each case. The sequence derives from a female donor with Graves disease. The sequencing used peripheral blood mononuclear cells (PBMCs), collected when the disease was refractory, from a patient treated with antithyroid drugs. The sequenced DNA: TGTGCCAGCAGCCTAGACGAGGGGGGCTTCGATTCCTACGAGCAGTACTTC. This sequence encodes CASSLDEGGFDSYEQYF.